The present T cell receptor (beta chain) was sequenced within a study of shared clonotypes between healthy human individuals. CDR1 and CDR2 (germline): LNHNV, YYDKDF (reference sequence). The CDR3 is made up of 16 amino acids. Trimming removed 0 bases from V and 0 bases from J, with 8 bases in between. For each subset, genomic DNA was distributed in equal portions over several immunoSEQ plates. Libraries were prepared by immunoSEQ multiplex PCR; TCRdb keeps only in-frame clonotypes and omits some of them. Here the sample spans about 960,000 clones, over 60% being singletons. The authors divided CD4+ cells into CD45RA+ naive and CD45RA-negative memory subsets.

This sequence originates from a man younger than 30 in good health. Sequencing used memory CD4+ T cells sorted from blood. Subset here: CD45RA-negative fraction. The rearrangement joins TRBV15 to TRBJ2-2; D perhaps matches TRBD1 (6 bases). CDR3 residues: CATSRDWTANTGELFF. DNA for the CDR3: TGTGCCACCAGCAGAGATTGGACAGCGAACACCGGGGAGCTGTTTTTT.